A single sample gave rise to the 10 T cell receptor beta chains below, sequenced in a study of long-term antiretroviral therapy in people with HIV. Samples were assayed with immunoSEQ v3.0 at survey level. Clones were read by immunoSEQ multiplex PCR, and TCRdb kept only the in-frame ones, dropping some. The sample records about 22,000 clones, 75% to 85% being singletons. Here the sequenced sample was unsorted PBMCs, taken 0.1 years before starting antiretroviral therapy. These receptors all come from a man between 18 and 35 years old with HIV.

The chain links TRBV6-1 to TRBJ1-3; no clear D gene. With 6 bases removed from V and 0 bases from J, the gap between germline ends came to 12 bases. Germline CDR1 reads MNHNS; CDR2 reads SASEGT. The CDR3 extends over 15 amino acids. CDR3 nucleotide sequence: TGTGCCAGCAGCCGGATGGATTTCTCTGGAAACACCATATATTTT. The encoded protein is CASSRMDFSGNTIYF.

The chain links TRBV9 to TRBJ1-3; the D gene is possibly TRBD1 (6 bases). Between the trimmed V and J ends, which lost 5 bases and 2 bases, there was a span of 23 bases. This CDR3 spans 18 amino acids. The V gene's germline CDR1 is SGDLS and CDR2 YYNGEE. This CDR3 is CASSLTGYGFAAGNTIYF. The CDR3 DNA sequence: TGTGCCAGCAGTCTAACAGGGTACGGGTTCGCGGCTGGAAACACCATATATTTT. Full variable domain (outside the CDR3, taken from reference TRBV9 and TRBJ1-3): DSGVTQTPKHLITATGQRVTLRCSPRSGDLSVYWYQQSLDQGLQFLIQYYNGEERAKGNILERFSAQQFPDLHSELNLSSLELGDSALYFCASSLTGYGFAAGNTIYFGEGSWLTVV.

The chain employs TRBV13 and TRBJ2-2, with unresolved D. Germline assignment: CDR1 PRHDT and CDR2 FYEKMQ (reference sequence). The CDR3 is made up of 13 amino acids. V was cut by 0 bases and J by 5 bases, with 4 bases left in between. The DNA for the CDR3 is TGTGCCAGCAGCTTAGGAGGTACCGGGGAGCTGTTTTTT. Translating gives CASSLGGTGELFF.

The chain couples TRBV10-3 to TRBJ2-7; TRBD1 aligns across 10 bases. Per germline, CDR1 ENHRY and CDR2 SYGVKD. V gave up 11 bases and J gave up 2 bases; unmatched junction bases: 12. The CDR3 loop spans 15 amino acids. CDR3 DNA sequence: TGTGCCGCCGCCGGGGGGGACAGGGGTCCCTACGAGCAGTACTTC. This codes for CAAAGGDRGPYEQYF.

Written as DNA, the CDR3 is TGTGCCATCGGAAGCGGGGGCACAGATACGCAGTATTTT. It is translated as CAIGSGGTDTQYF. The chain employs TRBV10-3 and TRBJ2-3; 7 bases align to TRBD2. Germline V gene lookup returns CDR1 ENHRY and CDR2 SYGVKD. The CDR3 has 13 residues. J lost 1 base, V lost 8 bases, and 3 bases had no gene match.

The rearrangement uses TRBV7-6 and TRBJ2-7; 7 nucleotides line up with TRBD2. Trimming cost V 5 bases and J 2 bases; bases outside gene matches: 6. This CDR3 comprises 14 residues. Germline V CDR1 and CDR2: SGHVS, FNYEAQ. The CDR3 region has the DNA TGTGCCAGCAGCCCCCAGGCGGGGGCCTACGAGCAGTACTTC. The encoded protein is CASSPQAGAYEQYF.

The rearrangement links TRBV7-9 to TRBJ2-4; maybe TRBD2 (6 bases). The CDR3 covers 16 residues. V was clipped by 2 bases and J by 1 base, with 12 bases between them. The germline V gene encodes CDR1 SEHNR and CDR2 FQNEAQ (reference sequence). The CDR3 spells CASSLLSGDAKNIQYF. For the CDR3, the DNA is TGTGCCAGCAGCTTACTCTCGGGGGACGCCAAAAACATTCAGTACTTC.

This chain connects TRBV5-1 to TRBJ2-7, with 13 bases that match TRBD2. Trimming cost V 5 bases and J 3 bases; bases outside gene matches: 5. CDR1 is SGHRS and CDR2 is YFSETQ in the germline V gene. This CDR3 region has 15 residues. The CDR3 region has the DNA TGCGCCAGCAGACAGACTAGCGGGGGGAACTACGAGCAGTACTTC. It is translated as CASRQTSGGNYEQYF.

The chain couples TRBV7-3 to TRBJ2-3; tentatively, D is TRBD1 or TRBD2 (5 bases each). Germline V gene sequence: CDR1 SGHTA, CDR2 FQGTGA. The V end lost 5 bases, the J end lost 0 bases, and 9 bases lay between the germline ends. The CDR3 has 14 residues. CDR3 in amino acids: CASSRGVSTDTQYF. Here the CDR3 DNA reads TGTGCCAGCAGCCGAGGGGTCAGCACAGATACGCAGTATTTT. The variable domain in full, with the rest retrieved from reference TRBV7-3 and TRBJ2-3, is GAGVSQTPSNKVTEKGKYVELRCDPISGHTALYWYRQSLGQGPEFLIYFQGTGAADDSGLPNDRFFAVRPEGSVSTLKIQRTERGDSAVYLCASSRGVSTDTQYFGPGTRLTVL.

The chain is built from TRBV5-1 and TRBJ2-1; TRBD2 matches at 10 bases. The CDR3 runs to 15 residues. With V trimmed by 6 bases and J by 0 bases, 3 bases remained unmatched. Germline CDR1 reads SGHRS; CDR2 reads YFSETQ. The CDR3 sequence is CASILAGGSYNEQFF. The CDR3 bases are TGCGCCAGCATTTTAGCGGGGGGCTCCTACAATGAGCAGTTCTTC.